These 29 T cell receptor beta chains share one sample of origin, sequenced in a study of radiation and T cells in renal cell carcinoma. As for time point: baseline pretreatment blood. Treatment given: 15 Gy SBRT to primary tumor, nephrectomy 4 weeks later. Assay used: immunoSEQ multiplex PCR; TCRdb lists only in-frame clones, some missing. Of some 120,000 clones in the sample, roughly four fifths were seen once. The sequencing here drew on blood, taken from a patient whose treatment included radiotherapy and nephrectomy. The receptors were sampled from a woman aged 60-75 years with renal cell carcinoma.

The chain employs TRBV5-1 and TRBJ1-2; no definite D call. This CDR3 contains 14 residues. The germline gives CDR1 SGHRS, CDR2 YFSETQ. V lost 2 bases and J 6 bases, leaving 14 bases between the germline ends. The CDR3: CASSLSRQHDGYTF. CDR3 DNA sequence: TGCGCCAGCAGCTTAAGTAGGCAGCATGATGGCTACACCTTC.

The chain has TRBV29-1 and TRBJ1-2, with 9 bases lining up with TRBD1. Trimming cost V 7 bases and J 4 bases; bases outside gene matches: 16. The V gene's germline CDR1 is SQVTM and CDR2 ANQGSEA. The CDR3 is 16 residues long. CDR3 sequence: CSASGTGSTRGYGYTF. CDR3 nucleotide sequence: TGCAGCGCTTCCGGGACAGGGTCGACCCGTGGCTATGGCTACACCTTC.

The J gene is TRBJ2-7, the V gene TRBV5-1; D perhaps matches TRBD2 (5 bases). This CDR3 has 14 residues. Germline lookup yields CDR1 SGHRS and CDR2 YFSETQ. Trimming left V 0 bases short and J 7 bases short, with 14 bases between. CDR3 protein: CASSLGTDLVEQYF. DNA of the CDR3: TGCGCCAGCAGCTTGGGGACGGACTTGGTGGAGCAGTACTTC. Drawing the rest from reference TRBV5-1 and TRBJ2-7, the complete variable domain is KAGVTQTPRYLIKTRGQQVTLSCSPISGHRSVSWYQQTPGQGLQFLFEYFSETQRNKGNFPGRFSGRQFSNSRSEMNVSTLELGDSALYLCASSLGTDLVEQYFGPGTRLTVT.

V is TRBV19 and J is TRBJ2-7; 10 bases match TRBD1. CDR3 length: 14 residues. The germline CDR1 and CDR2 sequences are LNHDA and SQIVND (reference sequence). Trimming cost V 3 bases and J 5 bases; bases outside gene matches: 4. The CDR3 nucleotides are TGTGCCAGTAGTATCATGGGACAGGGGAACGAGCAGTACTTC. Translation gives CASSIMGQGNEQYF.

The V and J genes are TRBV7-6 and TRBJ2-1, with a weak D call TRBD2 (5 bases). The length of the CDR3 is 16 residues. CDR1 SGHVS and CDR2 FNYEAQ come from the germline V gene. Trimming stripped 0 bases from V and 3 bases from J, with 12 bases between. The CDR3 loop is CASSLAGSRGYNEQFF. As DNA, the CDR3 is TGTGCCAGCAGCTTAGCTGGTAGCCGGGGCTACAATGAGCAGTTCTTC.

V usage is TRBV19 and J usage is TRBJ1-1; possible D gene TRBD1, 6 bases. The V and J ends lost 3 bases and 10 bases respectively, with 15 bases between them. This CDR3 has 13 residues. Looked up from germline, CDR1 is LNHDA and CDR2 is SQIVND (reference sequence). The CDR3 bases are TGTGCCAGTAGTATCGAGGGGGAATTGGCAGCTTTCTTT. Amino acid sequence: CASSIEGELAAFF.

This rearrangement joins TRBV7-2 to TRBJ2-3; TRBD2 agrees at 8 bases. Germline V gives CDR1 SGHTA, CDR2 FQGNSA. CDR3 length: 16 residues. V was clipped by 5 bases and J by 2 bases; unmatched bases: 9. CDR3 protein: CASSPPPGGLTDTQYF. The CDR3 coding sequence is TGTGCCAGCAGCCCCCCCCCGGGAGGGCTCACAGATACGCAGTATTTT.

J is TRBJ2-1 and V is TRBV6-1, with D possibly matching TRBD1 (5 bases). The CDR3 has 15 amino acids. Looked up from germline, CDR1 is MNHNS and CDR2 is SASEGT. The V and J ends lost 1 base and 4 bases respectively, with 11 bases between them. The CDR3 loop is CASSEVLTEYNEQFF. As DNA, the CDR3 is TGTGCCAGCAGTGAAGTCCTGACAGAATACAATGAGCAGTTCTTC.

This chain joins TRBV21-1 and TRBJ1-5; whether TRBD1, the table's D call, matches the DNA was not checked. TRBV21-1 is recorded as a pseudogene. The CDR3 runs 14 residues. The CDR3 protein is CASGNRDRGQPQHF. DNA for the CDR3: TGTGCCAGCGGCAACCGGGACAGGGGACAGCCCCAGCATTTT.

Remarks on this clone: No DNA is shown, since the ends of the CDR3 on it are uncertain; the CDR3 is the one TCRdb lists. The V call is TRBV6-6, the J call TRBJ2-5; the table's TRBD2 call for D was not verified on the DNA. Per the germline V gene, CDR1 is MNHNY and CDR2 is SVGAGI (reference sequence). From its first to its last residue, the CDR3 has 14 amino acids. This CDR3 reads CASSSSTEAEIQYF.

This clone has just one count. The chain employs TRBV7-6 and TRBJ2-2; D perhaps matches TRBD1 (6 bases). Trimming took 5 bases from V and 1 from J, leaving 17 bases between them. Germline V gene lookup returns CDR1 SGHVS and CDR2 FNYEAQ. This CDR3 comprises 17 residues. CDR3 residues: CASSKLTGTLNTGELFF. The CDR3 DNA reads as TGTGCCAGCAGCAAGCTTACCGGGACACTGAACACCGGGGAGCTGTTTTTT.

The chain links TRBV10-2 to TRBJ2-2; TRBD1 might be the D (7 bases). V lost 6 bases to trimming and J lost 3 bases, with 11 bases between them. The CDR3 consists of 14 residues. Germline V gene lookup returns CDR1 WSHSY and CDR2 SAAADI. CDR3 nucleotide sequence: TGCGCCAGCAGACAGGGGAGGTACACCGGGGAGCTGTTTTTT. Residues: CASRQGRYTGELFF.

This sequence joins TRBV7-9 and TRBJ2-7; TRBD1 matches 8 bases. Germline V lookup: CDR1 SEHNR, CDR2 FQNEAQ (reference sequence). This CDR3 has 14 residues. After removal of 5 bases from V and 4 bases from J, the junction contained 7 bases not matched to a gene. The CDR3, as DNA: TGTGCCAGCAGCGGGAGGACAGGGAGGTACGAGCAGTACTTC. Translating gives CASSGRTGRYEQYF.

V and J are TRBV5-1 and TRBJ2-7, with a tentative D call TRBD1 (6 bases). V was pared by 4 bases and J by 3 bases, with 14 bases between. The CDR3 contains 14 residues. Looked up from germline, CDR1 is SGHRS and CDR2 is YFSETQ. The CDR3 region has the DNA TGCGCCAGCAGCAGAGAAGCGGACAGCTACGAGCAGTACTTC. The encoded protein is CASSREADSYEQYF.

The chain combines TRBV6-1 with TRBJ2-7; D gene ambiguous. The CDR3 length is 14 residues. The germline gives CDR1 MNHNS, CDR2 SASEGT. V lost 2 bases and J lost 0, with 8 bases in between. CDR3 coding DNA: TGTGCCAGCAGTGAACAGAATCCCTCCTACGAGCAGTACTTC. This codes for CASSEQNPSYEQYF.

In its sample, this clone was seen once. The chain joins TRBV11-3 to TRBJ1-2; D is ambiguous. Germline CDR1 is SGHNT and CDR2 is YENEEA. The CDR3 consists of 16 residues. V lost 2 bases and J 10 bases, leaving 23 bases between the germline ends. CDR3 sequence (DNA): TGTGCCAGCAGCTTACCAAACCCCCCGATGGCAGGAGTCTACACCTTC. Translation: CASSLPNPPMAGVYTF.

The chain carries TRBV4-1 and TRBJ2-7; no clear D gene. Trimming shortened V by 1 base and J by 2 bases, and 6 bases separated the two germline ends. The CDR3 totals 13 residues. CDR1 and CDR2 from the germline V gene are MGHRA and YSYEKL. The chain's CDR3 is CASSQGFTYEQYF. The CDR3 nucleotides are TGCGCCAGCAGCCAAGGCTTTACCTACGAGCAGTACTTC.

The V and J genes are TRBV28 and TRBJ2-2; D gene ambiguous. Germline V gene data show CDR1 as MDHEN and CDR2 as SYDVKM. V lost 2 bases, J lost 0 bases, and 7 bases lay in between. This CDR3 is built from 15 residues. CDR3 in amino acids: CASSLPGANTGELFF. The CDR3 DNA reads TGTGCCAGCAGTTTACCTGGAGCGAACACCGGGGAGCTGTTTTTT.

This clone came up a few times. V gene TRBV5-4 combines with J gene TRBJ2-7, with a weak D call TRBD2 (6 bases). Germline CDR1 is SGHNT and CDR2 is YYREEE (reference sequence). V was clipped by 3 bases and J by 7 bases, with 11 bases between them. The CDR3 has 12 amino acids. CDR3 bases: TGTGCCAGCAGCTGGGGGGTCGCGGAGCAGTACTTC. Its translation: CASSWGVAEQYF.

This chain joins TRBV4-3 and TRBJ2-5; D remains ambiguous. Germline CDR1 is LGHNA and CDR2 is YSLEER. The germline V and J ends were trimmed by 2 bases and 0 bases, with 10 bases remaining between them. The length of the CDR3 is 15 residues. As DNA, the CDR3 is TGCGCCAGCAGCCAATCAACGCTGTACCAAGAGACCCAGTACTTC. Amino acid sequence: CASSQSTLYQETQYF.

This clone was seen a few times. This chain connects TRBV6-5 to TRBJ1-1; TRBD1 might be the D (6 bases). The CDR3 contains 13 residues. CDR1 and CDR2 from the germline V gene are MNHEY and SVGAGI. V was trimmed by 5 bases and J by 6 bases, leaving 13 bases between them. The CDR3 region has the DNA TGTGCCAGCAGTAAAACAGGGACGTCTGAAGCTTTCTTT. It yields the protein CASSKTGTSEAFF.

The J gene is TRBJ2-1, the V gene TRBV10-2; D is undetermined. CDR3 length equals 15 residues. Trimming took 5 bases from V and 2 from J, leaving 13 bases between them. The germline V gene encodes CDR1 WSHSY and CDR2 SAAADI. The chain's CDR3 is CASSHIVETYNEQFF. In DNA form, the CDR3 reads TGCGCCAGCAGTCATATCGTGGAAACCTACAATGAGCAGTTCTTC.

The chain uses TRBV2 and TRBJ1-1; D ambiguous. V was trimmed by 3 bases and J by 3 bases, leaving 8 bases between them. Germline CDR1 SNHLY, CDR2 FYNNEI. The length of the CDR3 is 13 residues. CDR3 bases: TGTGCCAGCAGTGAGGGTAGATACACTGAAGCTTTCTTT. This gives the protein CASSEGRYTEAFF.

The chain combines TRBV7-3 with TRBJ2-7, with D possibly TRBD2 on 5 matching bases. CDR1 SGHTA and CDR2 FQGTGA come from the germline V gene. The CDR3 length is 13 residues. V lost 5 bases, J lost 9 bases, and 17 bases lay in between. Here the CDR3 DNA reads TGTGCCAGCAGCCCAACAGAGGGCGCGGTGCAGTACTTC. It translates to CASSPTEGAVQYF.

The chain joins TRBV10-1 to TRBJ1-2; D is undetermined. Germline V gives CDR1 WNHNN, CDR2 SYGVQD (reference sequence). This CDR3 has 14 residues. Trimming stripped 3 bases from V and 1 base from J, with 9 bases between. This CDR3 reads CASSESGVNYGYTF. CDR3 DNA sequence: TGCGCCAGCAGTGAATCCGGGGTTAACTATGGCTACACCTTC.

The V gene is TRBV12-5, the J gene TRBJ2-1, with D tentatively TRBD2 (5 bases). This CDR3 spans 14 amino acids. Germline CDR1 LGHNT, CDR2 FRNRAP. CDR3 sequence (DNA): TGTGCCAGCTCGACTGGCGGAGGAAACAATGAGCAGTTCTTC. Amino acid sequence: CASSTGGGNNEQFF.

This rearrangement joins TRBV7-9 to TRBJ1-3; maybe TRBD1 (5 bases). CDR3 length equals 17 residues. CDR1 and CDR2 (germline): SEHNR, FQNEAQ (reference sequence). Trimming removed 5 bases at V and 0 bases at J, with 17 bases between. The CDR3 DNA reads TGTGCCAGCAGCCATTTCCCATCGGGGGGCTCTGGAAACACCATATATTTT. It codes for CASSHFPSGGSGNTIYF.

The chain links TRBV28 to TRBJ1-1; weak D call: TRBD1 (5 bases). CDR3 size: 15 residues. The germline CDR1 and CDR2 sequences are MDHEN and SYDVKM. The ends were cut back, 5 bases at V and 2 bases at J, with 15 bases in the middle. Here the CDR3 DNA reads TGTGCCAGCAGTGGGACGGGGGGTGGAAACACTGAAGCTTTCTTT. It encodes CASSGTGGGNTEAFF.

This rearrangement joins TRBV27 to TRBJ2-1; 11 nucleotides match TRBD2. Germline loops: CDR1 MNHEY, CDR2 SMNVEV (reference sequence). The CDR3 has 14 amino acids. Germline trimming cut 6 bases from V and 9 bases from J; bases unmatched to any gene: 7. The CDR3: CASRIAGGPSEQFF. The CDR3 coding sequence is TGTGCCAGCAGGATAGCGGGAGGGCCGTCTGAGCAGTTCTTC.